One and the same sample provided the 2 T cell receptor beta chains below, sequenced in a study of blood T cell repertoires in COVID-19. Here immunoSEQ multiplex PCR was the method, and the copy in TCRdb shows in-frame clones only, minus some. This table holds tens of thousands of clones, about nine tenths found once. Sequences were obtained from peripheral blood. These receptors were taken from a human donor with active COVID-19. The donor label of this sample is uncertain.

The chain carries TRBV7-3 and TRBJ2-3, with 9 bases matching TRBD1. CDR1 is SGHTA, CDR2 FQGTGA, per germline. V trimming: 4 bases; J trimming: 10 bases; junction bases outside the gene matches: 3. The CDR3 length is 12 residues. In nucleotides, the CDR3 is TGTGCCAGCAGCTCGGGACAGGGCGCGCAGTATTTT. This sequence encodes CASSSGQGAQYF. The variable domain in full, completed from reference TRBV7-3 and TRBJ2-3, reads GAGVSQTPSNKVTEKGKYVELRCDPISGHTALYWYRQSLGQGPEFLIYFQGTGAADDSGLPNDRFFAVRPEGSVSTLKIQRTERGDSAVYLCASSSGQGAQYFGPGTRLTVL.

J is TRBJ1-2 and V is TRBV4-2; tentatively, D is TRBD1 (6 bases). The CDR3 has 17 residues. Trimming left V 1 base short and J 6 bases short, with 21 bases between. Germline-derived CDR1 and CDR2 are LGHNA and YNFKEQ. The CDR3 DNA reads as TGTGCCAGCAGCCAAGTCCTCTTGACAGGTTCAGAAAATGGCTACACCTTC. Translated, it gives CASSQVLLTGSENGYTF.